Below, 29 T cell receptor beta chains from the same sample are listed, as sequenced in a study of T cells in Graves' hyperthyroidism and ophthalmopathy. RNA transcripts served as the template for amplifying TCR beta CDR3 regions. HTBI primers were the set used in a first-round RT-PCR of the TCR CDR3. TCRdb recomputed calls from the multiplex PCR reads with MiXCR, one row per CDR3 protein. The sample includes 300,000 to 450,000 distinct CDR3 sequences, 15% to 20% seen only once; the top ten take roughly 16%. The sample taken for sequencing was blood. Source of these receptors: a middle-aged woman with Graves' ophthalmopathy.

This clonotype was picked up many times. This rearrangement joins TRBV9 to TRBJ2-5, with D possibly matching TRBD2 (5 bases). The ends were cut back, 1 base at V and 2 bases at J, with 18 bases in the middle. Germline CDR1 reads SGDLS; CDR2 reads YYNGEE. There are 17 residues in the CDR3. The CDR3 spells CASSVSVPGSSQETQYF. The CDR3 bases are TGTGCCAGCAGCGTAAGCGTCCCGGGATCGTCTCAAGAGACCCAGTACTTC.

This clonotype was picked up many times. This rearrangement joins TRBV28 to TRBJ2-7; possibly TRBD2 for D (7 bases). This CDR3 comprises 16 residues. CDR1 MDHEN and CDR2 SYDVKM come from the germline V gene. V dropped 6 bases and J dropped 2 bases, with 20 bases sitting between them. DNA of the CDR3: TGTGCCAGCAGGCCCCGAGGGGGAGGGGCCCCCTACGAGCAGTACTTC. As protein: CASRPRGGGAPYEQYF.

This chain joins TRBV10-3 and TRBJ2-1; the match to TRBD2 covers 10 bases. CDR1 and CDR2 (germline): ENHRY, SYGVKD. V lost 6 bases and J lost 6; bases outside the gene matches: 8. This CDR3 is built from 15 residues. CDR3 bases: TGTGCCATCAGCGATCTAGCGGGAGTCGTCAATGAGCAGTTCTTC. Amino acid sequence: CAISDLAGVVNEQFF.

This clonotype was detected ten times or more. The rearrangement uses TRBV27 and TRBJ1-1, with D unclear. The CDR3 is 14 amino acids. In germline, CDR1 is MNHEY, CDR2 SMNVEV (reference sequence). Trimming removed 1 base at V and 0 bases at J, with 6 bases between. CDR3 residues: CASSLYRLNTEAFF. CDR3 DNA sequence: TGTGCCAGCAGTTTATACCGGCTGAACACTGAAGCTTTCTTT.

The sample holds many counts of this clonotype. The genes are TRBV15 and TRBJ2-1; D is undetermined. V was pared by 1 base and J by 7 bases, with 20 bases between. CDR3 length: 17 residues. Germline lookup yields CDR1 LNHNV and CDR2 YYDKDF (reference sequence). As DNA, the CDR3 is TGTGCCACCAGCAGAGCGTCAGGCACCCTCTCGGTTAATGAGCAGTTCTTC. Translated, it gives CATSRASGTLSVNEQFF.

Ten or more counts support this clonotype. This chain uses TRBV19 with TRBJ1-1; maybe TRBD1 (6 bases). CDR1 and CDR2 from the germline V gene are LNHDA and SQIVND (reference sequence). This CDR3 region has 16 residues. V shed 4 bases and J shed 0 bases, with 15 bases lying between them. The CDR3 DNA follows: TGTGCCAGTAGTACAAAGGGACAACACATGAACACTGAAGCTTTCTTT. Translation gives CASSTKGQHMNTEAFF.

This clonotype was seen ten or more times. This chain connects TRBV27 to TRBJ1-2, with D possibly TRBD1 on 5 matching bases. The CDR3 is made up of 12 amino acids. CDR1 is MNHEY, CDR2 SMNVEV, per germline (reference sequence). The V end was cut by 2 bases, the J end by 7 bases, with 8 bases between. CDR3 sequence reads: CASSLRGSGYTF. Here the CDR3 DNA reads TGTGCCAGCAGTTTACGGGGGAGTGGCTACACCTTC.

This clonotype was counted at least ten times. This chain uses TRBV15 with TRBJ1-1, with TRBD1 matching over 10 bases. V shed 2 bases and J 4 bases; nucleotides not matched to a gene: 4. Germline V gene data show CDR1 as LNHNV and CDR2 as YYDKDF (reference sequence). There are 15 residues in the CDR3. CDR3: CATSRSGTGATEAFF. The CDR3, as DNA: TGTGCCACCAGCAGATCAGGGACAGGGGCCACTGAAGCTTTCTTT.

This clonotype showed up many times. The J gene is TRBJ1-3, the V gene TRBV11-2; no firm D call. Germline CDR1 and CDR2: SGHAT and FQNNGV. The CDR3 sequence is 15 residues long. V dropped 0 bases and J dropped 2 bases, with 8 bases sitting between them. In DNA, the CDR3 is TGTGCCAGCAGCTTAGATTGGGCGACTGGAAACACCATATATTTT. It codes for CASSLDWATGNTIYF.

Ten or more counts support this clonotype. The rearrangement uses TRBV18 and TRBJ1-2; D may be TRBD1 (6 bases). CDR1 is KGHSH, CDR2 LQKENI, per germline. V was trimmed by 4 bases and J by 0 bases, leaving 21 bases between them. This CDR3 has 18 amino acids. Written as DNA, the CDR3 is TGTGCCAGCTCACACCCTCTACAGGGACCCATAGCTAACTATGGCTACACCTTC. It translates to CASSHPLQGPIANYGYTF. Drawing the rest from reference TRBV18 and TRBJ1-2, the complete variable domain is NAGVMQNPRHLVRRRGQEARLRCSPMKGHSHVYWYRQLPEEGLKFMVYLQKENIIDESGMPKERFSAEFPKEGPSILRIQQVVRGDSAAYFCASSHPLQGPIANYGYTFGSGTRLTVV.

Comments on this clonotype: This may be a read error: a much more frequent sequence differs by one nucleotide. The chain links TRBV2 to TRBJ2-7, with D uncertain. The CDR3 is 19 residues long. CDR1 SNHLY and CDR2 FYNNEI come from the germline V gene. V gave up 2 bases and J gave up 2 bases, with 25 bases separating them. CDR3 residues: CASSERRDAPDGSAYEQYF. CDR3 DNA: TGTGCCAGCAGTGAAAGACGAGATGCCCCGGATGGGTCGGCCTACGAGCAGTACTTC.

This clonotype was found many times. The CDR3 region has the DNA TGTGCCAGCAGGCAGTTTGGGGGAACTGAAGCTTTCTTT. Translated, it gives CASRQFGGTEAFF. This chain links TRBV28 with TRBJ1-1, with D possibly TRBD1 on 5 matching bases. The length of the CDR3 is 13 residues. Germline CDR1 is MDHEN and CDR2 is SYDVKM. V dropped 6 bases and J dropped 5 bases, with 13 bases sitting between them.

V gene TRBV20-1 combines with J gene TRBJ1-1; the D gene is possibly TRBD1 (5 bases). Deletions cut 6 bases from V and 2 bases from J, with 16 bases between. CDR3 length: 14 residues. Germline V lookup: CDR1 DFQATT, CDR2 SNEGSKA (reference sequence). CDR3 region: CSAEETGDNTEAFF. The CDR3 DNA reads TGCAGTGCGGAAGAGACGGGGGATAACACTGAAGCTTTCTTT.

In this sample, this clonotype turned up many times. The rearrangement links TRBV11-2 to TRBJ2-5; a weak D match, TRBD2 (6 bases). The CDR3 has 18 amino acids. Trimming took 5 bases from V and 0 from J, leaving 22 bases between them. Germline V CDR1 and CDR2: SGHAT, FQNNGV. The CDR3 reads CASSPMPEGGIYQETQYF. CDR3 sequence (DNA): TGTGCCAGCAGCCCAATGCCGGAGGGCGGGATCTACCAAGAGACCCAGTACTTC.

In this sample, this clonotype turned up many times. The chain recombines TRBV28 with TRBJ1-3, with D tentatively TRBD1 (6 bases). The germline V gene has CDR1 MDHEN and CDR2 SYDVKM. The CDR3 totals 14 residues. V was clipped by 6 bases and J by 4 bases, with 13 bases between them. As DNA, the CDR3 is TGTGCCAGCAGGGAAACAGGGCGCGGAAACACCATATATTTT. It codes for CASRETGRGNTIYF.

This clonotype was counted only a few times. The rearrangement joins TRBV6-1 to TRBJ2-7; no clear D gene. CDR1 is MNHNS and CDR2 is SASEGT in the germline V gene. The CDR3 runs to 13 residues. V was trimmed by 6 bases and J by 2 bases, leaving 11 bases between them. CDR3 amino acids: CASREVFPYEQYF. The CDR3 DNA reads as TGTGCCAGCAGAGAGGTTTTTCCCTACGAGCAGTACTTC.

With respect to this clonotype: A read error may explain this, as a much larger clone is one base away. This chain connects TRBV4-3 to TRBJ1-2; D gene uncertain. The V end was cut by 1 base, the J end by 2 bases, with 8 bases between. The CDR3 has 14 residues. The germline V gene encodes CDR1 LGHNA and CDR2 YSLEER. CDR3 nucleotides: TGCGCCAGCAGCCAAGCGTACAGAAACTATGGCTACACCTTC. This codes for CASSQAYRNYGYTF.

This sequence joins TRBV12-3 or TRBV12-4 and TRBJ1-5, with 8 bases lining up with TRBD1. The J segment lost 5 bases and the V segment lost 5 bases, leaving 11 bases of the junction unmatched. This CDR3 comprises 16 residues. The CDR3 region is CASSRSGQGSDQPQHF. CDR3 sequence (DNA): TGTGCCAGCAGTCGATCAGGACAGGGAAGCGATCAGCCCCAGCATTTT.

This clonotype has a count of ten or more. The rearrangement uses TRBV11-2 and TRBJ2-7; a weak D match, TRBD1 (6 bases). Between the trimmed V and J ends, which lost 4 bases and 3 bases, there was a span of 16 bases. The germline V gene has CDR1 SGHAT and CDR2 FQNNGV. The CDR3 has 15 amino acids. The CDR3 nucleotides read TGTGCCAGCAGCTCACTCAGGGGTAGGGACTACGAGCAGTACTTC. Amino acids: CASSSLRGRDYEQYF.

This clonotype was counted ten times or more. The V call is TRBV24-1, the J call TRBJ1-5, with D unresolved. The V gene's germline CDR1 is KGHDR and CDR2 SFDVKD. Trimming shortened V by 4 bases and J by 2 bases, and 11 bases separated the two germline ends. The CDR3 covers 15 residues. CDR3: CATSEGGGRNQPQHF. The CDR3, as DNA: TGTGCCACCAGTGAAGGCGGAGGGCGCAATCAGCCCCAGCATTTT.

This clonotype was counted a few times. No conserved phenylalanine or tryptophan ends this CDR3, so it is likely a read error. This chain uses TRBV27 with TRBJ2-2; 7 bases align to TRBD2. V was clipped by 7 bases and J by 5 bases; unmatched bases: 10. The CDR3 contains 15 residues. CDR1 and CDR2 from the germline V gene are MNHEY and SMNVEV (reference sequence). The DNA for the CDR3 is TGTGCCAGCACCGCGGGAGCCTCATTGACCGGGGAGCTGTTTCTT. Protein sequence: CASTAGASLTGELFL.

The chain recombines TRBV20-1 with TRBJ2-7; D gene ambiguous. CDR1 and CDR2 (germline): DFQATT, SNEGSKA (reference sequence). The germline V and J ends were trimmed by 0 bases and 3 bases, with 15 bases remaining between them. This CDR3 spans 15 amino acids. The CDR3 reads CSARDLGSPVYEQYF. The CDR3 DNA sequence: TGCAGTGCTAGAGATCTCGGCAGTCCGGTCTACGAGCAGTACTTC.

The chain joins TRBV15 to TRBJ2-7; D is possibly TRBD1 (7 bases). Trimming removed 0 bases at V and 7 bases at J, with 28 bases between. The CDR3 totals 19 residues. CDR1 LNHNV and CDR2 YYDKDF come from the germline V gene (reference sequence). The CDR3 protein is CATSRDHGTGGGALREQYF. CDR3 nucleotides: TGTGCCACCAGCAGAGACCACGGCACCGGAGGGGGCGCATTGAGGGAGCAGTACTTC.

A few counts support this clonotype. V and J are TRBV28 and TRBJ2-7, with 9 bases matching TRBD2. V was clipped by 8 bases and J by 2 bases; unmatched bases: 1. Germline V gene sequence: CDR1 MDHEN, CDR2 SYDVKM. The CDR3 length is 12 residues. The CDR3 DNA sequence: TGTGCCAGCCAGCGGGGGGCCTACGAGCAGTACTTC. Its protein is CASQRGAYEQYF.

This clonotype was seen many times. DNA of the CDR3: TGTGCCAGCAGTAATCCCCGGGACGGGAGGAACACCGGGGAGCTGTTTTTT. It yields the protein CASSNPRDGRNTGELFF. J is TRBJ2-2 and V is TRBV12-3 or TRBV12-4; possible D gene TRBD2, 6 bases. V dropped 5 bases and J dropped 1 base, with 17 bases sitting between them. This CDR3 is 17 amino acids long.

This clonotype was counted ten times or more. The chain is built from TRBV6-2 or TRBV6-3 and TRBJ2-7; 10 bases align to TRBD2. The CDR3 extends over 14 amino acids. Germline V gene data show CDR1 as MNHEY and CDR2 as SVGEGT. V lost 6 bases to trimming and J lost 4 bases; unmatched junction nucleotides: 6. The CDR3 region is CASRPSGSRYEQYF. DNA for the CDR3: TGTGCCAGCAGACCTAGCGGGAGTCGATACGAGCAGTACTTC.

This clonotype was observed at least ten times. V usage is TRBV20-1 and J usage is TRBJ2-2, with unresolved D. Trimming shortened V by 3 bases and J by 6 bases, and 8 bases separated the two germline ends. Germline V CDR1 and CDR2: DFQATT, SNEGSKA (reference sequence). The CDR3 is 12 residues long. The CDR3 nucleotides read TGCAGTGCTAGTCGGCAGCCCGGGGAGCTGTTTTTT. Encoded protein: CSASRQPGELFF.

This clonotype was seen at least ten times. This chain uses TRBV20-1 with TRBJ1-2; TRBD1 might be the D (5 bases). From germline, CDR1 is DFQATT and CDR2 SNEGSKA (reference sequence). V shed 3 bases and J shed 3 bases, with 20 bases lying between them. CDR3 length: 16 amino acids. The CDR3 sequence: CSARVEGPNHYYGYTF. The CDR3 nucleotides read TGCAGTGCTAGGGTGGAGGGGCCGAATCACTACTATGGCTACACCTTC.

This clonotype was counted ten times or more. The chain is built from TRBV27 and TRBJ1-2; D is perhaps TRBD1 (6 bases). The CDR3 runs 12 residues. V shed 5 bases and J shed 7 bases, with 11 bases lying between them. The germline V gene encodes CDR1 MNHEY and CDR2 SMNVEV (reference sequence). The CDR3 protein is CASSLQGFGYTF. CDR3 nucleotides: TGTGCCAGCAGTCTTCAGGGGTTTGGCTACACCTTC.